These 24 T cell receptor beta chains were sequenced from one sample in a study of blood T cells in healthy people across ages. A second PCR of about 6 to 11 cycles used a sample-barcoded 5' primer and a J-beta primer mix. From the 5' RACE reads, TCRdb called clonotypes with MiXCR, one entry per CDR3 protein. This table has some 900,000 distinct CDR3 sequences, 45% to 50% appearing once. Specimen: blood. The receptors originated from a man between 25 and 39 years old in good health.

The chain combines TRBV27 with TRBJ1-6; 8 bases match TRBD1. Germline V gene data show CDR1 as MNHEY and CDR2 as SMNVEV (reference sequence). This CDR3 has 16 amino acids. The ends lost 5 bases at V and 11 bases at J; junction bases unmatched: 14. The CDR3 coding sequence is TGTGCCAGCAGTCCGTCAAAGGCCAGGGGGCAGACACCCCTCCACTTT. Residues: CASSPSKARGQTPLHF.

This clonotype turned up a few times. J is TRBJ2-7 and V is TRBV4-3; 10 bases map to TRBD1. V lost 0 bases and J lost 6; bases outside the gene matches: 11. The V gene's germline CDR1 is LGHNA and CDR2 YSLEER. CDR3 size: 17 residues. As DNA, the CDR3 is TGCGCCAGCAGCCAAGATACGGGACAGGGGACGTTAGGCGAGCAGTACTTC. This translates into CASSQDTGQGTLGEQYF.

The V and J genes are TRBV5-1 and TRBJ2-3, with TRBD2 matching over 8 bases. Germline assignment: CDR1 SGHRS and CDR2 YFSETQ. CDR3 size: 17 residues. The junction had 7 bases not matched to a gene; V was cut back by 1 base and J by 0 bases. The CDR3 nucleotides read TGCGCCAGCAGCTTGACGCCTAGCGGGCTTAGCACAGATACGCAGTATTTT. Translating it yields CASSLTPSGLSTDTQYF.

This clonotype was observed a few times. This chain uses TRBV10-3 with TRBJ2-1; 9 positions agree with TRBD2. The V and J ends lost 5 bases and 0 bases, in that order; junction bases with no gene match: 2. The length of the CDR3 is 15 residues. The V gene's germline CDR1 is ENHRY and CDR2 SYGVKD. This chain's CDR3 is CAISPAGGSYNEQFF. The CDR3 nucleotides read TGTGCCATCAGTCCAGCGGGGGGCTCCTACAATGAGCAGTTCTTC.

Of note for this clonotype: Being one base from a much bigger clone, this may be a read error. This sequence joins TRBV5-1 and TRBJ2-5, with D hard to call. Germline assignment: CDR1 SGHRS and CDR2 YFSETQ. Trimming stripped 0 bases from V and 11 bases from J, with 17 bases between. CDR3 size: 14 residues. The CDR3 loop reads CASSLGSPPREQYF. The CDR3 nucleotides read TGCGCCAGCAGCTTGGGAAGCCCTCCAAGAGAGCAGTACTTC.

The chain combines TRBV24-1 with TRBJ2-1, with D unresolved. Trimming removed 4 bases at V and 6 bases at J, with 18 bases between. There are 16 residues in the CDR3. In germline, CDR1 is KGHDR, CDR2 SFDVKD. The CDR3 here is CATSDPQPGYPNEQFF. In DNA form, the CDR3 reads TGTGCCACCAGTGACCCACAACCCGGCTACCCCAATGAGCAGTTCTTC.

This clonotype turned up a few times. The chain uses TRBV20-1 and TRBJ1-4; TRBD1 agrees at 9 bases. From germline, CDR1 is DFQATT and CDR2 SNEGSKA (reference sequence). Unmatched junction bases numbered 7, after V lost 3 bases and J lost 8 bases. There are 14 residues in the CDR3. The CDR3, as DNA: TGCAGTGCTAGCTCGAACAGGGGGCTAGAAAAACTGTTTTTT. Translated: CSASSNRGLEKLFF.

In this sample, this clonotype turned up a few times. The chain couples TRBV20-1 to TRBJ1-1, with no clear D. Germline loops: CDR1 DFQATT, CDR2 SNEGSKA (reference sequence). CDR3 size: 10 residues. Trimming shortened V by 6 bases and J by 5 bases, and 7 bases separated the two germline ends. CDR3 amino acids: CSAPSTEAFF. The DNA for the CDR3 is TGCAGTGCCCCCAGTACTGAAGCTTTCTTT.

V is TRBV7-2 and J is TRBJ2-7, with a possible D match to TRBD2 (5 bases). The V gene's germline CDR1 is SGHTA and CDR2 FQGNSA. CDR3 length: 12 amino acids. Trimming shortened V by 3 bases and J by 6 bases, and 9 bases separated the two germline ends. CDR3 protein: CASSFYEGEQYF. The CDR3 bases are TGTGCCAGCAGCTTTTATGAGGGCGAGCAGTACTTC.

This clonotype was counted once. The rearrangement links TRBV28 to TRBJ2-7, with unresolved D. Germline V gene sequence: CDR1 MDHEN, CDR2 SYDVKM. The CDR3 runs 15 residues. The germline V and J ends were trimmed by 2 bases and 0 bases, with 11 bases remaining between them. CDR3 nucleotides: TGTGCCAGCAGTTTAACGAGAGAGGTCTCCTACGAGCAGTACTTC. Protein: CASSLTREVSYEQYF.

There are a few counts of this clonotype. The chain combines TRBV4-1 with TRBJ2-3; D not certain. Germline V lookup: CDR1 MGHRA, CDR2 YSYEKL. The CDR3 length is 12 residues. V gave up 1 base and J gave up 8 bases, with 7 bases separating them. CDR3 in amino acids: CASSQVLSTQYF. The CDR3 DNA follows: TGCGCCAGCAGCCAAGTACTGTCTACGCAGTATTTT.

This clonotype appeared a few times. The CDR3 coding sequence is TGTGCCAGCAACGGAGGGACTCGACTAGGCGAGCAGTACTTC. Protein sequence: CASNGGTRLGEQYF. J is TRBJ2-7 and V is TRBV6-6; a possible D gene is TRBD2 (6 bases). Between the trimmed V and J ends, which lost 7 bases and 6 bases, there was a span of 19 bases. Germline V gene sequence: CDR1 MNHNY, CDR2 SVGAGI (reference sequence). The CDR3 is made up of 14 amino acids.

The J gene is TRBJ2-5, the V gene TRBV12-3 or TRBV12-4, with D possibly being TRBD2 (7 bases). V lost 2 bases and J 5 bases, leaving 15 bases between the germline ends. The CDR3 has 15 residues. The CDR3, as DNA: TGTGCCAGCAGTTTAAGGGGGGGGGCCGGCGAGACCCAGTACTTC. It encodes CASSLRGGAGETQYF.

The chain links TRBV20-1 to TRBJ2-5, with D hard to call. The CDR3 contains 14 residues. The ends were cut back, 1 base at V and 2 bases at J, with 11 bases in the middle. Per germline, CDR1 DFQATT and CDR2 SNEGSKA (reference sequence). CDR3 region: CSARVAWRQETQYF. The CDR3 nucleotides are TGCAGTGCTAGAGTCGCGTGGCGTCAAGAGACCCAGTACTTC.

On this clonotype itself: With a much larger clone just one base away, this may be a read error. J is TRBJ1-4 and V is TRBV7-9; no firm D call. Germline V lookup: CDR1 SEHNR, CDR2 FQNEAQ (reference sequence). CDR3 length: 14 amino acids. CDR3 residues: CASSLAGSNEKPFF. CDR3 DNA: TGTGCCAGCAGCTTAGCTGGCTCTAATGAAAAACCGTTTTTT.

The chain carries TRBV29-1 and TRBJ2-6; D not resolved. The CDR3 covers 14 residues. V dropped 2 bases and J dropped 4 bases, with 9 bases sitting between them. Germline V gene data show CDR1 as SQVTM and CDR2 as ANQGSEA. CDR3 in amino acids: CSVESVAGANVLTF. The DNA of the CDR3 is TGCAGCGTTGAATCGGTTGCCGGGGCCAACGTCCTGACTTTC.

This sequence joins TRBV3-1 and TRBJ2-2; TRBD1 matches at 8 bases. The CDR3 spans 15 residues. Per germline, CDR1 LGHDT and CDR2 YNNKEL (reference sequence). Trimming took 4 bases from V and 5 from J; bases not matched to a gene: 6. The CDR3 region is CASSPSRGQTGELFF. In DNA, the CDR3 is TGTGCCAGCAGCCCAAGCAGGGGGCAAACCGGGGAGCTGTTTTTT. Together with reference TRBV3-1 and TRBJ2-2, the CDR3 gives the full variable domain: DTAVSQTPKYLVTQMGNDKSIKCEQNLGHDTMYWYKQDSKKFLKIMFSYNNKELIINETVPNRFSPKSPDKAHLNLHINSLELGDSAVYFCASSPSRGQTGELFFGEGSRLTVL.

This chain uses TRBV10-3 with TRBJ1-5, with 8 bases matching TRBD1. Trimming at V came to 5 bases and at J to 4 bases, leaving 10 bases not matched to a gene. CDR1 ENHRY and CDR2 SYGVKD come from the germline V gene. CDR3 length: 16 amino acids. CDR3 in DNA: TGTGCCATCAGTAGAAGTACAGGGGGTGCAAATCAGCCCCAGCATTTT. It yields the protein CAISRSTGGANQPQHF.

This clonotype has only a few counts. The chain joins TRBV7-3 to TRBJ2-1; either TRBD1 or TRBD2 may fit D (5 bases each). The CDR3 extends over 15 amino acids. Trimming stripped 4 bases from V and 2 bases from J, with 12 bases between. Germline CDR1 is SGHTA and CDR2 is FQGTGA. This CDR3 reads CASSSTGAAYNEQFF. Here the CDR3 DNA reads TGTGCCAGCAGCTCGACCGGGGCGGCCTACAATGAGCAGTTCTTC. Filled out from reference TRBV7-3 and TRBJ2-1, the complete variable domain reads GAGVSQTPSNKVTEKGKYVELRCDPISGHTALYWYRQSLGQGPEFLIYFQGTGAADDSGLPNDRFFAVRPEGSVSTLKIQRTERGDSAVYLCASSSTGAAYNEQFFGPGTRLTVL.

CDR3 sequence: CASSEAALAGASNEQYF. CDR3 bases: TGTGCCAGCAGTGAAGCGGCACTAGCGGGGGCCTCAAACGAGCAGTACTTC. The rearrangement uses TRBV2 and TRBJ2-7; 11 bases align to TRBD2. Germline V lookup: CDR1 SNHLY, CDR2 FYNNEI. This CDR3 region has 17 residues. The J segment lost 5 bases and the V segment lost 0 bases, leaving 9 bases of the junction unmatched.

The rearrangement joins TRBV29-1 to TRBJ2-1, with 9 nucleotides matching TRBD2. This CDR3 spans 14 amino acids. The ends lost 7 bases at V and 6 bases at J; junction bases unmatched: 10. CDR1 SQVTM and CDR2 ANQGSEA come from the germline V gene. The CDR3 bases are TGCAGCGGGGCCCTAGCGGGAAGGTCCAATGAGCAGTTCTTC. It specifies CSGALAGRSNEQFF.

About this clonotype itself: A much larger clone differs from this one at a single base, so this may be a read error. J is TRBJ2-7 and V is TRBV4-2; TRBD2 aligns across 8 bases. CDR3 length equals 15 residues. Germline V lookup: CDR1 LGHNA, CDR2 YNFKEQ. The CDR3 region has the DNA TGTGCCAGCAGCCAAGCGTTAGCGGGGACCTACGAGCAGAACTTC. Amino acids: CASSQALAGTYEQNF.

The V and J genes are TRBV4-3 and TRBJ2-3; 7 bases are shared with TRBD2. The CDR3 length is 15 residues. Germline CDR1 reads LGHNA; CDR2 reads YSLEER. With V trimmed by 4 bases and J by 6 bases, 10 bases remained unmatched. The CDR3 is CASSRRAGPLDTQYF. CDR3 coding DNA: TGCGCCAGCAGCCGGAGAGCGGGGCCCCTGGATACGCAGTATTTT.

The chain uses TRBV20-1 and TRBJ1-6; D gene unclear. The CDR3 consists of 14 residues. From germline, CDR1 is DFQATT and CDR2 SNEGSKA (reference sequence). The germline V and J ends were trimmed by 1 base and 10 bases, with 14 bases remaining between them. CDR3 amino acids: CSARVQMIGSPLHF. The CDR3, as DNA: TGCAGTGCTAGAGTACAGATGATTGGCTCACCCCTCCACTTT.